The rows below give T cell receptor beta chains drawn from one sample of a study of blood T cell repertoires in COVID-19. Sequencing was performed with immunoSEQ multiplex PCR; in TCRdb, only in-frame clones are kept and a portion is missing. This sample yields approximately 210,000 clones, of which 80% to 85% are seen a single time; 5.1% belongs to the top ten. The material sequenced was peripheral blood. All receptors derive from a human donor in a cohort sampled during active COVID-19. CDR3s include the opening cysteine and the closing phenylalanine or tryptophan. Each record gives: V gene, clone size, J gene, D gene, CDR3 protein, CDR3 DNA. D genes are given only for firm matches. Clone size is given for some rows only: seen once, a few or many times, or a class if the clone is expanded.

V: TRBV6-5
size: NA
J: TRBJ2-3
D: TRBD2
CDR3: CASSFQTSGRSDTQYF
DNA: TGTGCCAGCAGTTTCCAAACTAGCGGGAGGTCAGATACGCAGTATTTT

V: TRBV2
size: NA
J: TRBJ2-1
D: TRBD2
CDR3: CASMLTSGSNEQFF
DNA: TGTGCCAGCATGCTGACTAGCGGGAGCAATGAGCAGTTCTTC

V: TRBV7-9
size: NA
J: TRBJ1-1
D: NA
CDR3: CASSHPDRNTEAFF
DNA: TGTGCCAGCAGTCACCCGGACAGGAACACTGAAGCTTTCTTT

V: TRBV10-2
size: many
J: TRBJ1-1
D: TRBD1
CDR3: CASSEATGVVTEAFF
DNA: TGCGCCAGCAGTGAGGCGACAGGGGTTGTCACTGAAGCTTTCTTT

V: TRBV24-1
size: NA
J: TRBJ2-3
D: NA
CDR3: CATSDLSPGTDTQYF
DNA: TGTGCCACCAGTGATTTGAGCCCGGGAACAGATACGCAGTATTTT

V: TRBV24-1
size: NA
J: TRBJ2-5
D: TRBD1
CDR3: CATSDQGTGWEETQYF
DNA: TGTGCCACCAGTGATCAAGGGACAGGGTGGGAAGAGACCCAGTACTTC

V: TRBV12-3/TRBV12-4
size: NA
J: TRBJ2-7
D: NA
CDR3: CASSLLVAYEQYF
DNA: TGTGCCAGCAGTTTATTAGTCGCCTACGAGCAGTACTTC

V: TRBV7-2
size: NA
J: TRBJ2-7
D: NA
CDR3: CASSLRRGSYEQYF
DNA: TGTGCCAGCAGCTTACGGAGGGGATCCTACGAGCAGTACTTC

V: TRBV5-6
size: NA
J: TRBJ1-2
D: NA
CDR3: CASSLNSGYGYTF
DNA: TGTGCCAGCAGCTTGAACAGCGGCTATGGCTACACCTTC

V: TRBV6-1
size: once
J: TRBJ1-5
D: NA
CDR3: CASSEMSRGDQPQHF
DNA: TGTGCCAGCAGTGAAATGTCCCGCGGGGATCAGCCCCAGCATTTT

V: TRBV9
size: NA
J: TRBJ1-3
D: NA
CDR3: CASSARDIWNSGNTIYF
DNA: TGTGCCAGCAGCGCCCGGGACATCTGGAACTCTGGAAACACCATATATTTT

V: TRBV2
size: NA
J: TRBJ2-1
D: NA
CDR3: CASGGASWDEQFF
DNA: TGTGCCAGCGGAGGGGCTAGCTGGGATGAGCAGTTCTTC

V: TRBV6-2/TRBV6-3
size: NA
J: TRBJ1-2
D: NA
CDR3: CASGHYESYGYTF
DNA: TGTGCCAGCGGCCATTACGAGTCCTATGGCTACACCTTC

V: TRBV7-9
size: NA
J: TRBJ2-3
D: NA
CDR3: CASSLGGSHTDTQYF
DNA: TGTGCCAGCAGCTTAGGAGGATCCCACACAGATACGCAGTATTTT

V: TRBV6-6
size: few
J: TRBJ1-3
D: NA
CDR3: CASIDSGNTIYF
DNA: TGTGCCAGCATCGACAGTGGAAACACCATATATTTT

V: TRBV24-1
size: NA
J: TRBJ1-1
D: NA
CDR3: CATSLPGGEAFF
DNA: TGTGCCACCAGTCTCCCCGGGGGGGAAGCTTTCTTT

V: TRBV5-4
size: NA
J: TRBJ2-7
D: TRBD1
CDR3: CASRNRDRLSYEQYF
DNA: TGTGCCAGCAGAAACCGGGACAGGCTTTCCTACGAGCAGTACTTC

V: TRBV7-6
size: NA
J: TRBJ1-2
D: TRBD1
CDR3: CASSSGTGDRYTF
DNA: TGTGCCAGCAGCTCCGGGACAGGGGACCGCTACACCTTC

V: TRBV2
size: NA
J: TRBJ2-6
D: TRBD1
CDR3: CASSVRTGGFGANVLTF
DNA: TGTGCCAGCAGTGTTCGGACAGGGGGCTTTGGGGCCAACGTCCTGACTTTC

V: TRBV28
size: NA
J: TRBJ1-1
D: NA
CDR3: CASRTQGNTEAFF
DNA: TGTGCCAGCAGAACACAGGGGAACACTGAAGCTTTCTTT

V: TRBV9
size: NA
J: TRBJ2-7
D: TRBD1
CDR3: CASSVEGALGYEQYF
DNA: TGTGCCAGCAGCGTAGAGGGGGCCCTCGGGTACGAGCAGTACTTC

V: TRBV24-1
size: few
J: TRBJ1-1
D: TRBD1
CDR3: CATSERGQGVAEAFF
DNA: TGTGCCACCAGTGAAAGAGGACAGGGGGTAGCTGAAGCTTTCTTT

V: TRBV14
size: NA
J: TRBJ1-5
D: NA
CDR3: CASWRDPPLRVNQPQHF
DNA: TGTGCCAGCTGGAGGGACCCCCCGCTTAGGGTCAATCAGCCCCAGCATTTT

V: TRBV4-1
size: few
J: TRBJ2-2
D: TRBD1
CDR3: CASSRDRTGELFF
DNA: TGCGCCAGCAGCCGGGACAGGACCGGGGAGCTGTTTTTT

V: TRBV5-1
size: NA
J: TRBJ2-7
D: TRBD2
CDR3: CASSPPLTSGYEQYF
DNA: TGCGCCAGCAGCCCCCCCCTGACTAGCGGCTACGAGCAGTACTTC

V: TRBV19
size: NA
J: TRBJ1-2
D: NA
CDR3: CASSIDPGDYGYTF
DNA: TGTGCCAGTAGTATAGATCCGGGAGACTATGGCTACACCTTC

V: TRBV18
size: NA
J: TRBJ1-2
D: NA
CDR3: CASSPRKDRITGYTF
DNA: TGTGCCAGCTCACCTAGAAAGGACAGAATTACTGGCTACACCTTC

V: TRBV2
size: NA
J: TRBJ1-2
D: NA
CDR3: CASISIRVYFDGYTF
DNA: TGTGCCAGCATCAGCATCAGGGTATACTTTGATGGCTACACCTTC

V: TRBV28
size: NA
J: TRBJ2-5
D: NA
CDR3: CASSRANQETQYF
DNA: TGTGCCAGCAGTCGAGCAAACCAAGAGACCCAGTACTTC

V: TRBV18
size: NA
J: TRBJ2-5
D: NA
CDR3: CASSPKAGSGETQYF
DNA: TGTGCCAGCTCACCTAAAGCCGGGTCGGGGGAGACCCAGTACTTC

V: TRBV25-1
size: NA
J: TRBJ1-2
D: NA
CDR3: CASSGQGGYTF
DNA: TGTGCCAGCAGTGGGCAGGGTGGCTACACCTTC

V: TRBV2
size: NA
J: TRBJ1-2
D: TRBD1
CDR3: CASRGTGGDYGYTF
DNA: TGTGCCAGCAGGGGGACAGGGGGCGACTATGGCTACACCTTC

V: TRBV7-9
size: few
J: TRBJ1-3
D: TRBD1
CDR3: CASSLGQGAHPIYF
DNA: TGTGCCAGCAGCTTAGGACAGGGGGCGCACCCCATATATTTT

V: TRBV27
size: NA
J: TRBJ1-5
D: NA
CDR3: CASRDSYYSNQPQHF
DNA: TGTGCCAGCAGGGACAGTTACTATAGCAATCAGCCCCAGCATTTT

V: TRBV11-2
size: few
J: TRBJ1-2
D: NA
CDR3: CASSLRSGYGYTF
DNA: TGTGCCAGCAGCTTACGGTCAGGTTATGGCTACACCTTC

V: TRBV9
size: NA
J: TRBJ2-1
D: NA
CDR3: CASSPSRLTDYNEQFF
DNA: TGTGCCAGCAGCCCGTCCCGACTAACCGACTACAATGAGCAGTTCTTC